This T cell receptor (beta chain) was captured by sequencing in a study of naive CD8 T cells in extremely preterm neonates (dated by TCRdb to 2017 to 2019). General notes on the study: Sorted naive CD8+ T cells from four age groups (extremely preterm neonates, term neonates, young children and adults) were used in the study to compare TCRbeta CDR3 repertoires. Beyond this particular receptor, the publication reports: Preterm CDR3s were shorter, with fewer N additions and less junctional trimming, and were closer to germline than those of older groups. Preterm neonates had significantly lower iChao1 richness than all other age groups (p < 0.05) and an even clone distribution, indicating a less rich repertoire. To track T cell development within individuals, the authors urged prospective longitudinal studies of preterm and term neonates. Preterm neonates shared more CDR3 nucleotide sequences (roughly 2.7%) than term neonates (0.4%), young children (roughly 0.03%) and adults (about 0.01%). Among the limitations the authors pointed out were a small sample size and productive template counts that varied across preterm samples.

Term cord blood came from four or five elective full-term cesarean deliveries at about 36-41 weeks of gestation, without labor or rupture of membranes. Exclusion from the study was applied to pregnancies with fetal demise, active maternal HSV infection or known maternal HIV infection. A FACSAria III cell sorter was used to sort live, Annexin V-negative naive CD8+ T cells (CD3+CD8+CD45RA+CCR7+). Each sample yielded between roughly 17,000 and 100,000 sorted naive CD8+ T cells. Preassembled standardized sampling kits were used to collect mixed venous-arterial cord blood. Cord blood was kept at room temperature and processed within 4 hours of collection. Ficoll-Paque density gradient centrifugation of diluted blood was used to isolate mononuclear cells. Before sorting, mononuclear cells were cryopreserved in about 10% DMSO plus 90% FBS and kept long term at -150 degrees C. After thawing, the cells were stained with Annexin V and with antibodies against CD3, CD8, CCR7 and CD45RA. The DNeasy Blood and Tissue Kit was used to extract genomic DNA from sorted cell pellets that had been snap-frozen.

The CDR3 measures 11 amino acids from cysteine to phenylalanine. Solely the CDR3 DNA is kept, with 33 bases framed from the first base. For CDR1 and CDR2, the germline V gene lists SGHRS and YFSETQ. The germline ends are 5 bases apart after V is trimmed by 5 bases and J by 2 bases. Concerning this clone itself: Its antigen specificity is not known. Base qualities are not recorded, but no much larger clone differs from it by a single base.

A two-step, bias-controlled multiplex PCR was used to amplify TCRbeta CDR3 regions from genomic DNA. Primers specific for every TRBV and TRBJ gene segment were used in the multiplex PCR. The immunoSEQ Assay was used to generate the TCRbeta repertoire data. In the source study's methods: To merge closely related sequences, reads went through filtering and clustering using a relative-frequency ratio and a modified nearest-neighbor algorithm. IMGT annotation was the basis for assigning V, D and J genes to CDR3 sequences. Template counts were quantified against synthetic TCR CDR3 analog sequences and normalized for PCR amplification bias. Analyses were restricted to unique productive sequences, meaning in-frame CDR3 sequences without stop codons. Clonality, defined as 1 minus Pielou's evenness, and iChao1 richness were computed with the immunoSEQ Analyzer software. Statistical tests were run in JMP, with either Student's t-test or a non-parametric test chosen according to Shapiro-Wilk normality results. TCRdb holds this immuneACCESS table with in-frame rearrangements only. Some clones are missing; in checked studies, unresolved V genes explain under half, and the rest has no known cause. V, J and clone size are those of that table, while D and trimming were read from the DNA. This sample is represented by thousands of clones; 95% to 99% of them were singletons. Of the sample, 0.4% is held by the ten largest clones.

The specimen sequenced was naive CD8+ T cells from cord blood. This sequence uses TRBV5-1 and TRBJ2-7, and possibly TRBD1, on 5 matching bases. The clonotype originates from a newborn in good health. The CDR3 reads as follows: CASRTAYEQYF. The DNA is as follows: TGCGCCAGCAGGACAGCCTACGAGCAGTACTTC. Reference TRBV5-1 and TRBJ2-7 proteins supply the regions before and after the CDR3; the full variable domain is: KAGVTQTPRYLIKTRGQQVTLSCSPISGHRSVSWYQQTPGQGLQFLFEYFSETQRNKGNFPGRFSGRQFSNSRSEMNVSTLELGDSALYLCASRTAYEQYFGPGTRLTVT.